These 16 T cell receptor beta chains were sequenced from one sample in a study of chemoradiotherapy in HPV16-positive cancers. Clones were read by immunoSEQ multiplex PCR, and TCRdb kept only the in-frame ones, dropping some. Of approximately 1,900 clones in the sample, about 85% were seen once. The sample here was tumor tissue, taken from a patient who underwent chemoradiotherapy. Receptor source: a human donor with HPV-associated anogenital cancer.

CDR3 bases: TGTGCCAGTAGTAGACCTGACACCACCGGGGAGACCCAGTACTTC. Translated: CASSRPDTTGETQYF. The V and J genes are TRBV19 and TRBJ2-5; unclear D gene. Germline assignment: CDR1 LNHDA and CDR2 SQIVND (reference sequence). Trimming took 4 bases from V and 5 from J, leaving 17 bases between them. CDR3 length equals 15 residues.

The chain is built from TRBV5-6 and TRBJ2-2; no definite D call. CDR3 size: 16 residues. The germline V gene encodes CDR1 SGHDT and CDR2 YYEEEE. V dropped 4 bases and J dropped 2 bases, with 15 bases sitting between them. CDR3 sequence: CASSPYRTVNTGELFF. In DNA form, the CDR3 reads TGTGCCAGCAGCCCGTATCGAACAGTTAACACCGGGGAGCTGTTTTTT. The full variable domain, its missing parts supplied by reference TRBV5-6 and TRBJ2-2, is DAGVTQSPTHLIKTRGQQVTLRCSPKSGHDTVSWYQQALGQGPQFIFQYYEEEERQRGNFPDRFSGHQFPNYSSELNVNALLLGDSALYLCASSPYRTVNTGELFFGEGSRLTVL.

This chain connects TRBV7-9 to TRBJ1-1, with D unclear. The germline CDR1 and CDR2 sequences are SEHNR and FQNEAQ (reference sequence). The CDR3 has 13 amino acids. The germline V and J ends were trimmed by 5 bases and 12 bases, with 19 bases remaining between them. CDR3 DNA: TGTGCCAGCAGCGCGCCCGCGGACCCTCTAACTTTCTTT. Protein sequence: CASSAPADPLTFF.

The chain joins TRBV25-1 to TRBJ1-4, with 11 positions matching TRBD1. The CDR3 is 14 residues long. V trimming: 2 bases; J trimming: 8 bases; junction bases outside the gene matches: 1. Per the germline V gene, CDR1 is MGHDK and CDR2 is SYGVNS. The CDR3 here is CASSERTGGEKLFF. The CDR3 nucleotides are TGTGCCAGCAGTGAACGGACAGGGGGCGAAAAACTGTTTTTT.

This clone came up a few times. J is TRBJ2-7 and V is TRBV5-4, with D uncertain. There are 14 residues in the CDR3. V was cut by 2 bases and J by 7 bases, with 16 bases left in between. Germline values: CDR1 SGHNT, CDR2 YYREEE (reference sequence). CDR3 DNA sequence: TGTGCCAGCAGCTTCCAGGTTCCTGGGGATGAGCAGTACTTC. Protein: CASSFQVPGDEQYF.

CDR3 loop: CASIYQGPGELFF. CDR3 DNA: TGTGCCAGCATCTACCAGGGGCCCGGGGAGCTGTTTTTT. The rearrangement uses TRBV7-6 and TRBJ2-2; D possibly corresponds to TRBD1 (6 bases). The CDR3 is 13 residues long. Trimming took off 7 bases at V and 6 bases at J, with 12 bases between the two ends. Germline-derived CDR1 and CDR2 are SGHVS and FNYEAQ. Using reference TRBV7-6 and TRBJ2-2 for the parts outside the CDR3, the full variable domain is GAGVSQSPRYKVTKRGQDVALRCDPISGHVSLYWYRQALGQGPEFLTYFNYEAQQDKSGLPNDRFSAERPEGSISTLTIQRTEQRDSAMYRCASIYQGPGELFFGEGSRLTVL.

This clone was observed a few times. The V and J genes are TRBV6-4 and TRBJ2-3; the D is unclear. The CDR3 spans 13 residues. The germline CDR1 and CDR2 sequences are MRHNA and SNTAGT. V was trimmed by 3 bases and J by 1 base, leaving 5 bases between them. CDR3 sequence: CASSESGTDTQYF. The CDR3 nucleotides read TGTGCCAGCAGTGAAAGCGGCACAGATACGCAGTATTTT.

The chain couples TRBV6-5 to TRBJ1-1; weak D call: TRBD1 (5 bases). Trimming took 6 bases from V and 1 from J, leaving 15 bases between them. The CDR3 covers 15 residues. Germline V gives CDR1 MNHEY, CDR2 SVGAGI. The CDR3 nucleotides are TGTGCCAGCAGACCTGCAGGGTTTGGGAACACTGAAGCTTTCTTT. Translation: CASRPAGFGNTEAFF.

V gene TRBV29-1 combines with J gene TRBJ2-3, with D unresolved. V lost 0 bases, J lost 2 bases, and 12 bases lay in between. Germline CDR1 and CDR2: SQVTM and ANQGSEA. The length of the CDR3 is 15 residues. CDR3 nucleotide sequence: TGCAGCGTTGAAGAGTTACGGCTAAACACAGATACGCAGTATTTT. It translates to CSVEELRLNTDTQYF.

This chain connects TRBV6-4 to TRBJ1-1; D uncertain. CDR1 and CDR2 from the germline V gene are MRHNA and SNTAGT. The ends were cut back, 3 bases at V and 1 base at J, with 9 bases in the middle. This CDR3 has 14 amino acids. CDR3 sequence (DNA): TGTGCCAGCAGTGATAGTGTAGAGAACACTGAAGCTTTCTTT. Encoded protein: CASSDSVENTEAFF.

CDR3 in DNA: TGCGCCAGCAGCTTGGGCGGGAGGCTTACCGCGAACACCGGGGAGCTGTTTTTT. Translation gives CASSLGGRLTANTGELFF. The chain is built from TRBV5-1 and TRBJ2-2; 8 bases are a match to TRBD2. This CDR3 contains 18 residues. After removal of 0 bases from V and 0 bases from J, the junction contained 7 bases not matched to a gene. Per germline, CDR1 SGHRS and CDR2 YFSETQ.

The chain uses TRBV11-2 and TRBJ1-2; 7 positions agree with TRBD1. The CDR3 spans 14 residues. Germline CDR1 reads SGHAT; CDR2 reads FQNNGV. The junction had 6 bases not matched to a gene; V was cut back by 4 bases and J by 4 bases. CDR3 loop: CASSSTDRPYGYTF. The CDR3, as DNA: TGTGCCAGCAGCTCTACGGACAGGCCCTATGGCTACACCTTC.

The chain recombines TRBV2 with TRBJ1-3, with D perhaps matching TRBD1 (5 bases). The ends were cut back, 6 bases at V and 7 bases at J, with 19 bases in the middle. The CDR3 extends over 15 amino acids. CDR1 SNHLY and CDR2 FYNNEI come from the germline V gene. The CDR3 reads CASRRDHSTGNTIYF. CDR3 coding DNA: TGTGCCAGCAGACGGGACCACTCCACGGGGAACACCATATATTTT.

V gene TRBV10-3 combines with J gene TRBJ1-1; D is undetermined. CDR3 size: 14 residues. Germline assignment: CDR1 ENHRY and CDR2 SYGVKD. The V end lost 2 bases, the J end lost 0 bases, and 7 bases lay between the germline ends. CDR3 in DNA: TGTGCCATCAGTGAGGTAAAAATGAACACTGAAGCTTTCTTT. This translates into CAISEVKMNTEAFF.

CDR3 region: CASSTRESGEQYF. CDR3 coding DNA: TGTGCCAGCAGTACCCGTGAGTCCGGAGAGCAGTACTTC. The V gene is TRBV2, the J gene TRBJ2-5, with D hard to call. This CDR3 is built from 13 residues. The V and J ends lost 5 bases and 11 bases respectively, with 18 bases between them. In germline, CDR1 is SNHLY, CDR2 FYNNEI.

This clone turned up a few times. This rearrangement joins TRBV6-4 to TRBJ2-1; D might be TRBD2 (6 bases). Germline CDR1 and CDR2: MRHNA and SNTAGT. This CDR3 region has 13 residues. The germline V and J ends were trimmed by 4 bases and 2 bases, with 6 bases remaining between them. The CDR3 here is CASSAGAYNEQFF. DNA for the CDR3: TGTGCCAGCAGTGCGGGGGCCTACAATGAGCAGTTCTTC.